These 14 T cell receptor beta chains share one sample of origin, sequenced in a study of esophageal squamous cell carcinoma under preoperative chemotherapy. Each CDR3 protein gets one entry after TCRdb re-called the PCR reads with MiXCR. The top ten clones hold approximately 28% of a sample with 15,000 to 20,000 distinct CDR3 sequences, roughly 46% of them seen once. The time point is: after preoperative PTX-NDP chemotherapy. The sample was taken from a patient given preoperative chemotherapy. Every receptor here comes from a human donor with esophageal squamous cell carcinoma. The donor label of this sample is uncertain.

This chain uses TRBV12-3 or TRBV12-4 with TRBJ2-1; D may be TRBD1 (6 bases). The J call may be wrong; the DNA end is better matched by TRBJ2-7. This CDR3 has 13 residues. CDR3 coding DNA: TGTGCCAGCAGTTTAGGACAGGACTACGAGCAGTACTTC. Its protein product is CASSLGQDYEQYF.

To note about this clonotype: The CDR3 carries no conserved terminal phenylalanine or tryptophan, so it likely arises from a read error. The chain joins TRBV7-8 to TRBJ2-5; D gene unclear. The CDR3 extends over 14 amino acids. Germline assignment: CDR1 SGHVS and CDR2 FQNEAQ. The V and J ends lost 9 bases and 9 bases respectively, with 23 bases between them. CDR3 sequence reads: CARGSATAPASQYL. The CDR3 nucleotides are TGTGCCAGGGGCTCGGCTACGGCGCCAGCGTCCCAGTACTTG.

Notes on this clonotype: The junction differs from germline at one of its ends, possibly a read error. This chain uses TRBV12-3 or TRBV12-4 with TRBJ2-2; TRBD2 might be the D (5 bases). The CDR3 has 15 amino acids. CDR3 nucleotides: TGTGCCAGCAGACCGGACTTGACGAACACCGGGGAGCTGTTTTTC. This translates into CASRPDLTNTGELFF.

This clonotype was picked up a small number of times. The chain carries TRBV7-6 and TRBJ2-1; no clear D gene. This CDR3 is built from 12 residues. V dropped 5 bases and J dropped 6 bases, with 8 bases sitting between them. CDR1 and CDR2 from the germline V gene are SGHVS and FNYEAQ. The CDR3 nucleotides read TGTGCCAGCAGCCTTAGTGGCAATGAGCAGTTCTTC. It specifies CASSLSGNEQFF.

This clonotype is medium-sized by share. V is TRBV12-3 or TRBV12-4 and J is TRBJ2-4, with D perhaps matching TRBD1 (5 bases). The CDR3 has 18 amino acids. V lost 3 bases, J lost 3 bases, and 21 bases lay in between. The CDR3 nucleotides read TGTGCCAGCAGTTTGGGGCCCGACGAGTGGGTTGGCAAAAACATTCAGTACTTC. It encodes CASSLGPDEWVGKNIQYF.

This clonotype has just one count. This chain uses TRBV7-9 with TRBJ2-7; TRBD1 aligns across 10 bases. Germline CDR1 reads SEHNR; CDR2 reads FQNEAQ (reference sequence). V trimming: 5 bases; J trimming: 5 bases; junction bases outside the gene matches: 6. The CDR3 covers 14 residues. The CDR3: CASSRGQGRDEQYF. CDR3 DNA sequence: TGTGCCAGCAGCCGGGGACAGGGGAGGGACGAGCAGTACTTC.

Regarding this clonotype: No conserved phenylalanine or tryptophan is present at the end of the CDR3, so a read error is the likely explanation. The DNA is left out, because the CDR3 cannot be placed on it with certainty; the CDR3 is given as TCRdb lists it. The CDR3 sequence: CASSPTGDKATQLL. The rearrangement joins TRBV7-2 to TRBJ2-5. Germline assignment: CDR1 SGHTA and CDR2 FQGNSA. The CDR3 contains 14 residues when both ends are counted.

The V call is TRBV7-2, the J call TRBJ2-2, with D uncertain. Trimming pared 8 bases from V and 12 bases from J, leaving 22 bases between. There are 14 residues in the CDR3. Germline assignment: CDR1 SGHTA and CDR2 FQGNSA. DNA of the CDR3: TGTGCCAGCCGCCCGTTCGCGAACACCGATAAGCTGTTTTTT. This encodes CASRPFANTDKLFF.

This sequence joins TRBV24-1 and TRBJ2-3; weak D call: TRBD2 (6 bases). Trimming took 1 base from V and 1 from J, leaving 11 bases between them. The V gene's germline CDR1 is KGHDR and CDR2 SFDVKD. The length of the CDR3 is 16 residues. CDR3 region: CATSDLGGGGTDTQYF. In DNA, the CDR3 is TGTGCCACCAGTGATTTAGGCGGAGGGGGCACAGATACGCAGTATTTT.

The chain is built from TRBV7-8 and TRBJ2-2; 7 nucleotides align to TRBD1. The CDR3 consists of 16 residues. J was trimmed by 5 bases and V by 4 bases; bases with no gene match: 10. In germline, CDR1 is SGHVS, CDR2 FQNEAQ. The CDR3 DNA reads TGTGCCAGCAGCTCGCAATCCGGGACAGAGACCGGGGAGCTGTTTTTT. The encoded protein is CASSSQSGTETGELFF.

This clonotype came up a few times. The J gene is TRBJ2-1, the V gene TRBV7-8; possibly TRBD2 for D (5 bases). The germline V gene encodes CDR1 SGHVS and CDR2 FQNEAQ. CDR3 size: 15 residues. V lost 1 base and J 7 bases, leaving 14 bases between the germline ends. CDR3 sequence (DNA): TGTGCCAGCAGCTTAGGGTCGAGGGCACTTAATGAGCAGTTCTTC. Protein product: CASSLGSRALNEQFF.

This clonotype is a singleton in its sample. This sequence joins TRBV10-2 and TRBJ2-3, with D perhaps given as TRBD1 or TRBD2 (6 bases each). The CDR3 totals 13 residues. With 10 bases removed from V and 5 bases from J, the gap between germline ends came to 16 bases. The germline CDR1 and CDR2 sequences are WSHSY and SAAADI. The CDR3 bases are TGCGCCATCACGCCAGGGGAGGAAGATACGCAGTATTTT. Protein product: CAITPGEEDTQYF.

The genes are TRBV13 and TRBJ2-5, with D perhaps matching TRBD1 or TRBD2 (5 bases each). The germline V and J ends were trimmed by 2 bases and 3 bases, with 16 bases remaining between them. The germline V gene encodes CDR1 PRHDT and CDR2 FYEKMQ (reference sequence). CDR3 length: 16 residues. The CDR3 nucleotides read TGTGCCAGCAGCTTATACGGGACCCTTAAGGAAGAGACCCAGTACTTC. Encoded protein: CASSLYGTLKEETQYF.

J is TRBJ2-7 and V is TRBV5-1; possibly TRBD1 or TRBD2 for D (5 bases each). Trimming took off 4 bases at V and 1 base at J, with 18 bases between the two ends. Germline V CDR1 and CDR2: SGHRS, YFSETQ. This CDR3 is 16 amino acids long. CDR3 DNA: TGCGCCAGCAGCGGGGGTTTGTCACAGGATTCCTACGAGCAGTACTTC. This gives the protein CASSGGLSQDSYEQYF.